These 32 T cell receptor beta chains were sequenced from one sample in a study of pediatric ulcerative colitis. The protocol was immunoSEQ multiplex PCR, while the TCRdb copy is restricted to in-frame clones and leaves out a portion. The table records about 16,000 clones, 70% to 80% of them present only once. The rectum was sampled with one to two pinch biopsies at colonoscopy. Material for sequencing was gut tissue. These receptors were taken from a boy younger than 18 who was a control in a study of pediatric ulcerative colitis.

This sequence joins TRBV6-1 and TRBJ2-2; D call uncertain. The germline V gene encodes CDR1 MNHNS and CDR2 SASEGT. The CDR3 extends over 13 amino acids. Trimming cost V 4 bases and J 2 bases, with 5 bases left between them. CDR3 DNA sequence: TGTGCCAGCAGTGTCCCTAACACCGGGGAGCTGTTTTTT. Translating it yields CASSVPNTGELFF.

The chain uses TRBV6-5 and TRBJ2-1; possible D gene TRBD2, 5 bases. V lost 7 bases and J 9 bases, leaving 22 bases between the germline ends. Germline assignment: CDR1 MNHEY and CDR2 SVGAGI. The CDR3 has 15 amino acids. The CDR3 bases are TGTGCCAGCACCCAGAGGTGGCGGGTACAATCTGAGCAGTTCTTC. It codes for CASTQRWRVQSEQFF.

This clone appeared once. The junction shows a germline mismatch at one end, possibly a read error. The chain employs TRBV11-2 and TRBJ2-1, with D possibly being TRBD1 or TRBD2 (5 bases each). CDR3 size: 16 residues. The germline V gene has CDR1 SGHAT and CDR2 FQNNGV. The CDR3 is CASSLEVATAYNEQFF. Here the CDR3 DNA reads TGTGCCAGCAGCCTAGAGGTAGCGACAGCCTACAATGAGCAGTTCTTC.

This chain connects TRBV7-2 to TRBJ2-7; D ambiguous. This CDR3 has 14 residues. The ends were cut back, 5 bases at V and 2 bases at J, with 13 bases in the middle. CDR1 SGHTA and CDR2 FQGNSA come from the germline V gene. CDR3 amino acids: CASSPYQRTYEQYF. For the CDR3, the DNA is TGTGCCAGCAGCCCATACCAACGAACCTACGAGCAGTACTTC.

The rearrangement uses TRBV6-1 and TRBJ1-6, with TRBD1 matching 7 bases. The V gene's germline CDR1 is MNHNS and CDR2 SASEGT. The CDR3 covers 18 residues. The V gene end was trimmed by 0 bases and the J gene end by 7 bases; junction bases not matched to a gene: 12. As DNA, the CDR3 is TGTGCCAGCAGTGAAGCCCCACTACAGGGGCGCGACAATTCACCCCTCCACTTT. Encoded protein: CASSEAPLQGRDNSPLHF.

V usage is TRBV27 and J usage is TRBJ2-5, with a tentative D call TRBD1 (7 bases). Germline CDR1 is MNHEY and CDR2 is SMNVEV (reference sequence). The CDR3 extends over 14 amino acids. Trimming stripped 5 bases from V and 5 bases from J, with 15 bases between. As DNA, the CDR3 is TGTGCCAGCAGTGTTGACAGGGACTTGGAGACCCAGTACTTC. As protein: CASSVDRDLETQYF.

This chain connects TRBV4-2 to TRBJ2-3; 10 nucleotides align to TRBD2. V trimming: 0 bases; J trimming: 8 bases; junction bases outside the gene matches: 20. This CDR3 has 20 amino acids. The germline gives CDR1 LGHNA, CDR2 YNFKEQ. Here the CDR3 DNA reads TGTGCCAGCAGCCAAGAAAGCGGGGGGGCGGGTTGGTCCTCAGAGGGTACGCAGTATTTT. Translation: CASSQESGGAGWSSEGTQYF.

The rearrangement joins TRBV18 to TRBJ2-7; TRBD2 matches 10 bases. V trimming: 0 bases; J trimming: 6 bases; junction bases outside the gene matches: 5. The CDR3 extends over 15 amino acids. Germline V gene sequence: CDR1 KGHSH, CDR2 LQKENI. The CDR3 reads CASSPPSSGGFEQYF. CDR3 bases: TGTGCCAGCTCACCACCGAGTAGCGGGGGGTTCGAGCAGTACTTC.

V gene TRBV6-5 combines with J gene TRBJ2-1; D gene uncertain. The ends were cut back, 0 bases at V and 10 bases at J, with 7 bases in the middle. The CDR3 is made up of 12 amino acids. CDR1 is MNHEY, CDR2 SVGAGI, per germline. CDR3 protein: CASSYSGREQFF. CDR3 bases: TGTGCCAGCAGTTACTCGGGTAGGGAGCAGTTCTTC.

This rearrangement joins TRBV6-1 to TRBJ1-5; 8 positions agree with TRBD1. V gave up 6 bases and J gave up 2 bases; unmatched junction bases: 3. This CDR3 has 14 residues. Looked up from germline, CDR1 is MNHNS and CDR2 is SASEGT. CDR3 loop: CASSMTGGNQPQHF. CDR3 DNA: TGTGCCAGCAGCATGACAGGGGGCAATCAGCCCCAGCATTTT.

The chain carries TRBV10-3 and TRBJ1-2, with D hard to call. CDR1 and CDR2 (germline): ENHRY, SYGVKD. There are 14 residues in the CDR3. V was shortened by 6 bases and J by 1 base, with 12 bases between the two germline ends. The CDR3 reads CAISGRTDNYGYTF. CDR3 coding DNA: TGTGCCATCAGCGGGAGGACGGATAACTATGGCTACACCTTC.

CDR3 in amino acids: CASSVDGNSYNEQFF. The DNA of the CDR3 is TGTGCCAGCAGCGTAGACGGGAACTCCTACAATGAGCAGTTCTTC. The V call is TRBV9, the J call TRBJ2-1; tentative D call: TRBD2 (5 bases). Trimming took off 0 bases at V and 0 bases at J, with 7 bases between the two ends. The CDR3 consists of 15 residues. Germline CDR1 reads SGDLS; CDR2 reads YYNGEE.

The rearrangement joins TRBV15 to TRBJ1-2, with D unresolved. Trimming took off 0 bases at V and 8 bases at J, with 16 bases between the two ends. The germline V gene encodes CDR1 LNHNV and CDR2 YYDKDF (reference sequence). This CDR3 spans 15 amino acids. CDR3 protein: CATSRDRAGQSGYTF. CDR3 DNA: TGTGCCACCAGCAGAGACCGGGCGGGTCAGTCGGGCTACACCTTC.

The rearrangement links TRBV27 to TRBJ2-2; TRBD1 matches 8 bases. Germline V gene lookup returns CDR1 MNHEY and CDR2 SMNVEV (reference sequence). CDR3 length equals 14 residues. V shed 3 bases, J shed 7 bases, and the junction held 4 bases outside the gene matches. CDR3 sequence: CASSLAQGGGELFF. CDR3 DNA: TGTGCCAGCAGTTTGGCACAGGGGGGCGGGGAGCTGTTTTTT.

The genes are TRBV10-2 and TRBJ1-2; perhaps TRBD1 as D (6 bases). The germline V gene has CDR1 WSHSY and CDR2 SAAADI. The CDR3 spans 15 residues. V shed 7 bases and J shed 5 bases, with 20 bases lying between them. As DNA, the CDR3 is TGCGCCAGCACCGACCTGGACAGCCAGGCATATGGCTACACCTTC. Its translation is CASTDLDSQAYGYTF.

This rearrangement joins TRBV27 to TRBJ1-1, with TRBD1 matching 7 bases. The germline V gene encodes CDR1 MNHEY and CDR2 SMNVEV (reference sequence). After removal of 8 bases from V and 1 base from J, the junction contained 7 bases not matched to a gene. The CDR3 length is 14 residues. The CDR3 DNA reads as TGTGCCAGCTCTCTTCAGGGGGGGAACACTGAAGCTTTCTTT. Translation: CASSLQGGNTEAFF.

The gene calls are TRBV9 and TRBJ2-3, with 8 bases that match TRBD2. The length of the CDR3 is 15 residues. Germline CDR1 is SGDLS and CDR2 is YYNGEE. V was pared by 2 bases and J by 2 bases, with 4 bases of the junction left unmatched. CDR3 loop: CASSVPSGPTDTQYF. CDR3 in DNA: TGTGCCAGCAGCGTTCCTAGCGGGCCCACAGATACGCAGTATTTT.

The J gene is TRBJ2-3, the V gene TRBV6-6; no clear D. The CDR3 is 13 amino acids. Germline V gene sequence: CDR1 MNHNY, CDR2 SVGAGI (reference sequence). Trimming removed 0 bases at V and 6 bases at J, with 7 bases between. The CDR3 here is CASSYSIRDTQYF. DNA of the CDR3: TGTGCCAGCAGTTACTCGATTCGGGATACGCAGTATTTT.

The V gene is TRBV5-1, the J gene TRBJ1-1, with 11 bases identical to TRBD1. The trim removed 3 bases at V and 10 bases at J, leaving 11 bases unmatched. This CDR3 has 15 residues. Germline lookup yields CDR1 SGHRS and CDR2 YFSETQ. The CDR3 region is CASSWDRGDLGGAFF. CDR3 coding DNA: TGCGCCAGCAGCTGGGACAGGGGGGACCTTGGCGGAGCTTTCTTT.

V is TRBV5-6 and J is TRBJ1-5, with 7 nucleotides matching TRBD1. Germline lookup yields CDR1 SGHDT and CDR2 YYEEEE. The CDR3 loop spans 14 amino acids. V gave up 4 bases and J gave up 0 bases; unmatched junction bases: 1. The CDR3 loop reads CASSNRGSNQPQHF. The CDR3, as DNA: TGTGCCAGCAGCAACAGGGGTAGCAATCAGCCCCAGCATTTT.

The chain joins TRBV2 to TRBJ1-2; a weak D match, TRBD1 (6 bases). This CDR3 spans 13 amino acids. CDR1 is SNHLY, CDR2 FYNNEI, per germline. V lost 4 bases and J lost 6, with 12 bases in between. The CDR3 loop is CASSVRRGDGYTF. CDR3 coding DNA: TGTGCCAGCAGTGTAAGGAGGGGGGATGGCTACACCTTC.

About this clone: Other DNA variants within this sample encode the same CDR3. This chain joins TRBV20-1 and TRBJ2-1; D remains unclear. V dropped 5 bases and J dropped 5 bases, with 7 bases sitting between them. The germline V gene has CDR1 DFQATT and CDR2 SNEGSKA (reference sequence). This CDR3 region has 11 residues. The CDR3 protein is CSAPGDNEQFF. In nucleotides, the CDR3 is TGCAGTGCTCCAGGAGACAATGAGCAGTTCTTC.

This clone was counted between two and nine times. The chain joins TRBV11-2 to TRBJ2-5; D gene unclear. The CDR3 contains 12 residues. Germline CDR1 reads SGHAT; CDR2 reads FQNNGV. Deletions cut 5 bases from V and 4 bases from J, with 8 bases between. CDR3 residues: CASSPPGETQYF. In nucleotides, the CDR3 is TGTGCCAGCAGCCCGCCCGGAGAGACCCAGTACTTC.

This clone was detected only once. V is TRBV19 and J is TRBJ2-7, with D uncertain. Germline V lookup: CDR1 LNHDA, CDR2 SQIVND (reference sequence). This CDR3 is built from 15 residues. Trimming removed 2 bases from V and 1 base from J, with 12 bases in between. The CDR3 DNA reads TGTGCCAGTAGTATAAAGTCGGGCAGTTCCTACGAGCAGTACTTC. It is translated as CASSIKSGSSYEQYF.

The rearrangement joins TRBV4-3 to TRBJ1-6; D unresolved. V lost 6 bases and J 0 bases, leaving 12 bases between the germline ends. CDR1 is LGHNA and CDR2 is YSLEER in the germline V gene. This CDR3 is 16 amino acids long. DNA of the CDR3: TGCGCCAGCAGTCTGGGCTTGAGCTCCTATAATTCACCCCTCCACTTT. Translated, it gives CASSLGLSSYNSPLHF.

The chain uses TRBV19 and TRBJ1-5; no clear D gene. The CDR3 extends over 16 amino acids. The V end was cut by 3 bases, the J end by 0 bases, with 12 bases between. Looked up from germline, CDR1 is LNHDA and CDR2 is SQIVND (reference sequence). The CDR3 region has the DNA TGTGCCAGTAGTATTCATGGCCAAAATAGCAATCAGCCCCAGCATTTT. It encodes CASSIHGQNSNQPQHF.

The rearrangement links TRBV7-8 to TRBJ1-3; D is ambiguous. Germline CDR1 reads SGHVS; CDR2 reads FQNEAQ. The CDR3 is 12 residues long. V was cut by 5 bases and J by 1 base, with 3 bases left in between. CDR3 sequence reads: CASSASGNTIYF. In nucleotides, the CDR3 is TGTGCCAGCAGCGCATCTGGAAACACCATATATTTT.

The CDR3 bases are TGTGCCAGCAGCCCCATGATCTCTGGGGCCAACGTCCTGACTTTC. Translation gives CASSPMISGANVLTF. V gene TRBV11-3 combines with J gene TRBJ2-6; D is undetermined. The CDR3 is made up of 15 amino acids. Per the germline V gene, CDR1 is SGHNT and CDR2 is YENEEA. V was clipped by 5 bases and J by 0 bases, with 8 bases between them. Using reference TRBV11-3 and TRBJ2-6 for the parts outside the CDR3, the full variable domain is EAGVVQSPRYKIIEKKQPVAFWCNPISGHNTLYWYLQNLGQGPELLIRYENEEAVDDSQLPKDRFSAERLKGVDSTLKIQPAELGDSAVYLCASSPMISGANVLTFGAGSRLTVL.

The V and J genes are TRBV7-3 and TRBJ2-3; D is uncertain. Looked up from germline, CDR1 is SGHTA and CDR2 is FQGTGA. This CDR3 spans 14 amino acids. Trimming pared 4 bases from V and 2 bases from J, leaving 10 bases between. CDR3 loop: CASSYGPNTDTQYF. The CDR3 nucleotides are TGTGCCAGCAGCTACGGACCAAACACAGATACGCAGTATTTT.

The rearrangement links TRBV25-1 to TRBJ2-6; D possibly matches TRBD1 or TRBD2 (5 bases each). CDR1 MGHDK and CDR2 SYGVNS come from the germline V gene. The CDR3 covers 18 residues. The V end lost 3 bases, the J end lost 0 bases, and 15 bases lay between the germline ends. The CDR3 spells CASSDSRDGNSGANVLTF. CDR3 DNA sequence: TGTGCCAGCAGTGATAGCCGGGACGGCAACTCTGGGGCCAACGTCCTGACTTTC.

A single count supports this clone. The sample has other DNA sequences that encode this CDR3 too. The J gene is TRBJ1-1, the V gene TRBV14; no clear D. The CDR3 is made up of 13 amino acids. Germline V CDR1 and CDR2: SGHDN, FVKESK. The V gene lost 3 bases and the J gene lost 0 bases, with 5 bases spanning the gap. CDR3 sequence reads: CASSQGMNTEAFF. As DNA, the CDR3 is TGTGCCAGCAGCCAGGGAATGAACACTGAAGCTTTCTTT.

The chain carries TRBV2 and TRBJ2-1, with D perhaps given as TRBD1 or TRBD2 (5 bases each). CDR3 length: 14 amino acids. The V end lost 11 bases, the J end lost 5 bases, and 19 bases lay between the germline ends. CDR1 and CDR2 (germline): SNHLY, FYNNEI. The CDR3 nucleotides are TGTGCCTGTACCGGGACCGTTTATAACAATGAGCAGTTCTTC. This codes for CACTGTVYNNEQFF.